What follows are 20 T cell receptor beta chains derived from one specimen sequenced in a study of T cells in Graves' hyperthyroidism and ophthalmopathy. Template material for amplifying TCR beta CDR3 regions consisted of RNA transcripts. Primed by the HTBI set, a first-round RT-PCR was run on the TCR CDR3. TCRdb redid the calling of the multiplex PCR reads with MiXCR, one entry per CDR3 protein. The sample gives under 400,000 distinct CDR3 sequences, 11% to 15% of which show up once; 8% to 13% is in the top ten. The sequencing sample was made of blood. The receptor source for this set is a woman aged 55-70 years with Graves' hyperthyroidism.

This clonotype was counted many times. The V call is TRBV3-1, the J call TRBJ2-1; D not certain. The CDR3 is 15 amino acids. Germline loops: CDR1 LGHDT, CDR2 YNNKEL (reference sequence). V shed 0 bases and J shed 7 bases, with 13 bases lying between them. In nucleotides, the CDR3 is TGTGCCAGCAGCCAAGATACCGGACCACAAAATGAGCAGTTCTTC. This sequence encodes CASSQDTGPQNEQFF.

Ten or more counts support this clonotype. The chain recombines TRBV2 with TRBJ1-5; D unclear. This CDR3 region has 13 residues. Trimming stripped 3 bases from V and 5 bases from J, with 8 bases between. In germline, CDR1 is SNHLY, CDR2 FYNNEI. The CDR3 nucleotides read TGTGCCAGCAGTGACCCTATGGATCAGCCCCAGCATTTT. The encoded protein is CASSDPMDQPQHF.

This clonotype was counted ten times or more. The chain uses TRBV3-1 and TRBJ2-1; D not resolved. Trimming stripped 5 bases from V and 4 bases from J, with 6 bases between. Germline CDR1 is LGHDT and CDR2 is YNNKEL (reference sequence). The CDR3 length is 12 residues. Written as DNA, the CDR3 is TGTGCCAGCAGCTTTATGTACAATGAGCAGTTCTTC. Its translation: CASSFMYNEQFF.

Ten or more counts support this clonotype. This chain links TRBV5-5 with TRBJ2-7; tentatively, D is TRBD2 (5 bases). V lost 0 bases and J 2 bases, leaving 15 bases between the germline ends. Looked up from germline, CDR1 is SGHKS and CDR2 is YYEKEE (reference sequence). CDR3 length: 16 amino acids. CDR3 protein: CASSLVASGSPYEQYF. As DNA, the CDR3 is TGTGCCAGCAGCTTGGTAGCCAGCGGATCCCCCTACGAGCAGTACTTC. Full variable domain (remainder filled in from reference TRBV5-5 and TRBJ2-7): DAGVTQSPTHLIKTRGQQVTLRCSPISGHKSVSWYQQVLGQGPQFIFQYYEKEERGRGNFPDRFSARQFPNYSSELNVNALLLGDSALYLCASSLVASGSPYEQYFGPGTRLTVT.

This clonotype was recorded at least ten times. The chain joins TRBV12-3 or TRBV12-4 to TRBJ1-2, with D perhaps TRBD1 (5 bases). The V and J ends lost 2 bases and 3 bases respectively, with 7 bases between them. The CDR3 covers 13 residues. CDR3: CASSLRGHYGYTF. CDR3 in DNA: TGTGCCAGCAGTTTAAGGGGCCACTATGGCTACACCTTC.

This clonotype was observed many times. The chain links TRBV10-3 to TRBJ1-2; D is perhaps TRBD1 (5 bases). The CDR3 contains 13 residues. V was clipped by 0 bases and J by 5 bases, with 7 bases between them. Germline V gene sequence: CDR1 ENHRY, CDR2 SYGVKD. The CDR3 DNA is TGTGCCATCAGTGAGTCAGGGGTTTATGGCTACACCTTC. Translating it yields CAISESGVYGYTF.

This clonotype was detected only a few times. This chain joins TRBV20-1 and TRBJ2-1, with a weak D call TRBD1 (6 bases). Germline V CDR1 and CDR2: DFQATT, SNEGSKA (reference sequence). This CDR3 is built from 15 residues. V lost 6 bases, J lost 0 bases, and 15 bases lay in between. The CDR3 nucleotides are TGCAGTGCCCCAGGGGCGCTAAGCTCCTACAATGAGCAGTTCTTC. Amino acid sequence: CSAPGALSSYNEQFF.

The sample holds many counts of this clonotype. The V call is TRBV29-1, the J call TRBJ2-7; D might be TRBD2 (6 bases). Trimming left V 6 bases short and J 2 bases short, with 14 bases between. This CDR3 region has 13 residues. Germline V CDR1 and CDR2: SQVTM, ANQGSEA. The CDR3 here is CSVMAAGTYEQYF. CDR3 coding DNA: TGCAGCGTCATGGCGGCGGGGACCTACGAGCAGTACTTC.

The V gene is TRBV20-1, the J gene TRBJ2-3, with 10 nucleotides matching TRBD1. Germline V gene sequence: CDR1 DFQATT, CDR2 SNEGSKA (reference sequence). V shed 5 bases, J shed 1 base, and the junction held 6 bases outside the gene matches. The CDR3 spans 15 residues. The chain's CDR3 is CSASSGTGGTDTQYF. Written as DNA, the CDR3 is TGCAGTGCTTCCTCCGGGACAGGGGGCACAGATACGCAGTATTTT.

In its sample, this clonotype was seen many times. V is TRBV5-5 and J is TRBJ1-5; tentatively, D is TRBD1 (5 bases). The germline gives CDR1 SGHKS, CDR2 YYEKEE (reference sequence). This CDR3 contains 15 residues. V lost 0 bases to trimming and J lost 3 bases, with 10 bases between them. CDR3 bases: TGTGCCAGCAGCTTGGAGGGACCGTACAATCAGCCCCAGCATTTT. Its protein is CASSLEGPYNQPQHF.

This clonotype was found many times. CDR3 protein: CASSLSGEGRQFF. The CDR3 DNA is TGTGCCAGCAGCTTAAGCGGGGAGGGCCGACAGTTCTTC. The rearrangement joins TRBV7-3 to TRBJ2-1; 7 bases agree with TRBD2. Trimming removed 1 base from V and 13 bases from J; junction bases left unmatched: 7. The germline V gene encodes CDR1 SGHTA and CDR2 FQGTGA. The CDR3 sequence is 13 residues long.

This clonotype has ten or more counts. J is TRBJ2-1 and V is TRBV18; D possibly corresponds to TRBD1 (6 bases). Trimming shortened V by 8 bases and J by 3 bases, and 17 bases separated the two germline ends. The germline V gene encodes CDR1 KGHSH and CDR2 LQKENI. The CDR3 length is 15 residues. This CDR3 is CASLPSQGNYNEQFF. CDR3 nucleotide sequence: TGTGCCAGCCTACCGTCACAGGGTAACTACAATGAGCAGTTCTTC.

The table lists this clonotype with many counts. The CDR3, as DNA: TGTGCCAGCAGGATGGAAGGGTATGGTATAAGCAATCAGCCCCAGCATTTT. It encodes CASRMEGYGISNQPQHF. The chain links TRBV6-1 to TRBJ1-5; no reliable D call. Germline-derived CDR1 and CDR2 are MNHNS and SASEGT. Trimming removed 6 bases from V and 1 base from J, with 19 bases in between. The CDR3 sequence is 17 residues long.

This clonotype was observed at least ten times. This rearrangement joins TRBV5-1 to TRBJ2-5; 7 bases fit TRBD1. The J segment lost 1 base and the V segment lost 1 base, leaving 4 bases of the junction unmatched. CDR1 is SGHRS and CDR2 is YFSETQ in the germline V gene. The length of the CDR3 is 15 residues. The CDR3 sequence: CASSLTGQSQETQYF. The CDR3 DNA reads as TGCGCCAGCAGCTTGACGGGACAGAGCCAAGAGACCCAGTACTTC.

In its sample, this clonotype was seen many times. The genes are TRBV7-2 and TRBJ2-3, with no clear D. The CDR3 is 14 amino acids. Trimming took 1 base from V and 1 from J, leaving 6 bases between them. Germline values: CDR1 SGHTA, CDR2 FQGNSA. Here the CDR3 DNA reads TGTGCCAGCAGCTTAGTACCACGCACAGATACGCAGTATTTT. It yields the protein CASSLVPRTDTQYF. Together with reference TRBV7-2 and TRBJ2-3, the CDR3 gives the full variable domain: GAGVSQSPSNKVTEKGKDVELRCDPISGHTALYWYRQSLGQGLEFLIYFQGNSAPDKSGLPSDRFSAERTGGSVSTLTIQRTQQEDSAVYLCASSLVPRTDTQYFGPGTRLTVL.

V gene TRBV5-4 combines with J gene TRBJ2-7, with 7 bases matching TRBD2. This CDR3 spans 15 amino acids. Germline CDR1 SGHNT, CDR2 YYREEE (reference sequence). Germline trimming cut 4 bases from V and 6 bases from J; bases unmatched to any gene: 13. For the CDR3, the DNA is TGTGCCAGCAGCATCGACCCGACTGGGACTACCGAGCAGTACTTC. Translated: CASSIDPTGTTEQYF.

This clonotype was recorded at least ten times. The chain combines TRBV19 with TRBJ2-1; TRBD2 agrees at 10 bases. Germline CDR1 reads LNHDA; CDR2 reads SQIVND (reference sequence). This CDR3 is 17 amino acids long. The V and J ends lost 5 bases and 4 bases, in that order; junction bases with no gene match: 11. The DNA for the CDR3 is TGTGCCAGTAGTCCCTGGGCTAGCGGGAGTCTATACAATGAGCAGTTCTTC. Translated, it gives CASSPWASGSLYNEQFF.

The chain couples TRBV5-1 to TRBJ2-2; D is unresolved. The CDR3 loop spans 15 amino acids. V shed 0 bases and J shed 0 bases, with 6 bases lying between them. Germline V gene sequence: CDR1 SGHRS, CDR2 YFSETQ. CDR3 DNA sequence: TGCGCCAGCAGCTTGGACGTTTCGAACACCGGGGAGCTGTTTTTT. It yields the protein CASSLDVSNTGELFF.

This clonotype was recorded at least ten times. The chain recombines TRBV18 with TRBJ2-7; D is ambiguous. This CDR3 contains 14 residues. Germline CDR1 is KGHSH and CDR2 is LQKENI. Between the trimmed V and J ends, which lost 0 bases and 4 bases, there was a span of 10 bases. CDR3: CASSPPANRYEQYF. As DNA, the CDR3 is TGTGCCAGCTCACCACCGGCGAACCGATACGAGCAGTACTTC. The full variable domain, completed using reference TRBV18 and TRBJ2-7, is NAGVMQNPRHLVRRRGQEARLRCSPMKGHSHVYWYRQLPEEGLKFMVYLQKENIIDESGMPKERFSAEFPKEGPSILRIQQVVRGDSAAYFCASSPPANRYEQYFGPGTRLTVT.

The chain has TRBV5-1 and TRBJ2-7, with D unresolved. The CDR3 contains 14 residues. With 0 bases removed from V and 2 bases from J, the gap between germline ends came to 9 bases. In germline, CDR1 is SGHRS, CDR2 YFSETQ. DNA for the CDR3: TGCGCCAGCAGCTTGGAAGGGCCTACCTACGAGCAGTACTTC. Translated: CASSLEGPTYEQYF.